One and the same sample provided the 17 T cell receptor beta chains below, sequenced in a study of cytomegalovirus exposure and HLA in healthy donors. Amplification used 60 Vbeta primers and 13 Jbeta primers. Clones were read by immunoSEQ multiplex PCR, and TCRdb kept only the in-frame ones, dropping some. The sample carries more than 95,000 clones, less than 85% recorded once. Sequencing input: PBMCs. All receptors derive from a man aged 25 to 45 in good health and CMV-seropositive.

This clone has more than one count but fewer than ten. V gene TRBV5-4 combines with J gene TRBJ2-2; D gene uncertain. The CDR3 consists of 14 residues. V was pared by 1 base and J by 2 bases, with 6 bases between. CDR1 and CDR2 from the germline V gene are SGHNT and YYREEE (reference sequence). CDR3 sequence: CASSLNSNTGELFF. The CDR3 DNA sequence: TGTGCCAGCAGCTTGAACAGCAACACCGGGGAGCTGTTTTTT.

This clone was recorded only once. The chain employs TRBV5-1 and TRBJ2-7, with 8 bases matching TRBD2. V trimming: 3 bases; J trimming: 4 bases; junction bases outside the gene matches: 12. This CDR3 contains 16 residues. Germline CDR1 and CDR2: SGHRS and YFSETQ. The CDR3 coding sequence is TGCGCCAGCAGCTCCCTTAAAGCGGGGGAGAGGTACGAGCAGTACTTC. This translates into CASSSLKAGERYEQYF.

V is TRBV2 and J is TRBJ2-3; 7 bases match TRBD1. V lost 5 bases, J lost 1 base, and 9 bases stayed unmatched. The V gene's germline CDR1 is SNHLY and CDR2 FYNNEI. The CDR3 is 16 amino acids. CDR3 DNA sequence: TGTGCCAGCAGTAGAATGGGGGACAGTCGCACAGATACGCAGTATTTT. This codes for CASSRMGDSRTDTQYF.

The rearrangement joins TRBV6-1 to TRBJ1-1; D remains ambiguous. Germline CDR1 is MNHNS and CDR2 is SASEGT. V lost 2 bases and J lost 6, with 10 bases in between. CDR3 length equals 13 residues. The CDR3 DNA sequence: TGTGCCAGCAGTGAACCGGAGGGCGCTGAAGCTTTCTTT. Encoded protein: CASSEPEGAEAFF.

This chain uses TRBV2 with TRBJ1-4; D is unresolved. The germline V gene encodes CDR1 SNHLY and CDR2 FYNNEI. V was pared by 6 bases and J by 8 bases, with 7 bases between. The CDR3 is 11 amino acids. The CDR3 DNA reads TGTGCCAGCAGACTAGGGGAAAAACTGTTTTTT. Protein product: CASRLGEKLFF.

CDR3 nucleotide sequence: TGCGCCAGCAGCTTGTCGGGGGGCGCAAGTGGCTACACCTTC. This sequence encodes CASSLSGGASGYTF. The chain has TRBV5-1 and TRBJ1-2, with TRBD1 as a possible D gene (6 bases). This CDR3 contains 14 residues. Trimming removed 1 base at V and 7 bases at J, with 14 bases between. The germline V gene encodes CDR1 SGHRS and CDR2 YFSETQ.

The CDR3 nucleotides are TGTGCCAGCAGCTCAGGGGTGCGGGACACTGAAGCTTTCTTT. This sequence encodes CASSSGVRDTEAFF. The chain employs TRBV5-4 and TRBJ1-1, with D maybe TRBD1 (6 bases). V lost 3 bases and J lost 3, with 12 bases in between. This CDR3 comprises 14 residues. The germline CDR1 and CDR2 sequences are SGHNT and YYREEE (reference sequence). The full variable domain, with the rest looked up from reference TRBV5-4 and TRBJ1-1, is ETGVTQSPTHLIKTRGQQVTLRCSSQSGHNTVSWYQQALGQGPQFIFQYYREEENGRGNFPPRFSGLQFPNYSSELNVNALELDDSALYLCASSSGVRDTEAFFGQGTRLTVV.

The chain couples TRBV5-6 to TRBJ2-5; 7 positions agree with TRBD1. After removal of 3 bases from V and 1 base from J, the junction contained 9 bases not matched to a gene. CDR1 SGHDT and CDR2 YYEEEE come from the germline V gene. CDR3 length equals 16 residues. CDR3 protein: CASSSQTGKGQETQYF. The CDR3 nucleotides read TGTGCCAGCAGCTCCCAGACAGGGAAGGGCCAAGAGACCCAGTACTTC. Filled out from reference TRBV5-6 and TRBJ2-5, the complete variable domain reads DAGVTQSPTHLIKTRGQQVTLRCSPKSGHDTVSWYQQALGQGPQFIFQYYEEEERQRGNFPDRFSGHQFPNYSSELNVNALLLGDSALYLCASSSQTGKGQETQYFGPGTRLLVL.

V gene TRBV2 combines with J gene TRBJ1-6; 7 nucleotides match TRBD1. Germline CDR1 and CDR2: SNHLY and FYNNEI. The V gene end was trimmed by 5 bases and the J gene end by 9 bases; junction bases not matched to a gene: 7. The length of the CDR3 is 14 residues. This chain's CDR3 is CASSPLGTASPLHF. The CDR3, as DNA: TGTGCCAGCAGTCCCCTAGGGACAGCTTCACCCCTCCACTTT.

In its sample, this clone was seen once. The chain is built from TRBV13 and TRBJ1-1; D remains ambiguous. This CDR3 has 13 amino acids. Trimming stripped 2 bases from V and 1 base from J, with 5 bases between. Per germline, CDR1 PRHDT and CDR2 FYEKMQ (reference sequence). CDR3 sequence (DNA): TGTGCCAGCAGCTTAACGCGGAACACTGAAGCTTTCTTT. As protein: CASSLTRNTEAFF.

The CDR3 loop is CASSQDSRRTDTQYF. The CDR3, as DNA: TGCGCCAGCAGCCAAGATTCCCGCCGGACAGATACGCAGTATTTT. This chain connects TRBV4-1 to TRBJ2-3; D call uncertain. Germline CDR1 and CDR2: MGHRA and YSYEKL. V lost 0 bases, J lost 3 bases, and 10 bases lay in between. The CDR3 length is 15 residues.

This clone was recorded only once. The V gene is TRBV5-6, the J gene TRBJ1-3, with no clear D. Germline V gene data show CDR1 as SGHDT and CDR2 as YYEEEE. V was shortened by 2 bases and J by 0 bases, with 6 bases between the two germline ends. CDR3 length: 14 residues. The CDR3 coding sequence is TGTGCCAGCAGCTTCTATGTCTCTGGAAACACCATATATTTT. Its translation: CASSFYVSGNTIYF.

In this sample, this clone turned up once. This chain uses TRBV9 with TRBJ2-5; D possibly corresponds to TRBD1 (6 bases). The length of the CDR3 is 19 residues. Germline lookup yields CDR1 SGDLS and CDR2 YYNGEE. Deletions cut 4 bases from V and 4 bases from J, with 29 bases between. CDR3 in amino acids: CASSSGVGAGSRLRETQYF. The CDR3 bases are TGTGCCAGCAGCTCCGGGGTGGGGGCTGGGTCTCGACTAAGAGAGACCCAGTACTTC. The full variable domain, with the rest looked up from reference TRBV9 and TRBJ2-5, is DSGVTQTPKHLITATGQRVTLRCSPRSGDLSVYWYQQSLDQGLQFLIQYYNGEERAKGNILERFSAQQFPDLHSELNLSSLELGDSALYFCASSSGVGAGSRLRETQYFGPGTRLLVL.

This rearrangement joins TRBV4-1 to TRBJ2-7; 9 bases are shared with TRBD2. The CDR3 loop spans 16 amino acids. The germline CDR1 and CDR2 sequences are MGHRA and YSYEKL. The ends lost 4 bases at V and 7 bases at J; junction bases unmatched: 14. The CDR3 sequence is CASSRFWTSDLGEQYF. For the CDR3, the DNA is TGCGCCAGCAGCCGCTTCTGGACTAGCGACCTTGGAGAGCAGTACTTC.

V usage is TRBV30 and J usage is TRBJ1-4; no definite D call. The CDR3 loop spans 14 amino acids. The germline V gene encodes CDR1 GTSNPN and CDR2 SVGIG (reference sequence). Trimming left V 1 base short and J 6 bases short, with 12 bases between. CDR3 nucleotide sequence: TGTGCCTGGAGTGGTGGACTTGGTGATGAAAAACTGTTTTTT. It specifies CAWSGGLGDEKLFF.

The CDR3 reads CASSANDRYTGELFF. DNA of the CDR3: TGTGCCAGCAGCGCCAACGACAGATACACCGGGGAGCTGTTTTTT. The J gene is TRBJ2-2, the V gene TRBV9; TRBD1 might be the D (5 bases). Germline V CDR1 and CDR2: SGDLS, YYNGEE. The CDR3 sequence is 15 residues long. Trimming pared 3 bases from V and 3 bases from J, leaving 12 bases between.

J is TRBJ2-3 and V is TRBV4-1; D remains ambiguous. The V end was cut by 5 bases, the J end by 6 bases, with 6 bases between. There are 11 residues in the CDR3. The germline V gene has CDR1 MGHRA and CDR2 YSYEKL. CDR3 in DNA: TGCGCCAGCAGCTACGGTGATACGCAGTATTTT. Translating it yields CASSYGDTQYF.